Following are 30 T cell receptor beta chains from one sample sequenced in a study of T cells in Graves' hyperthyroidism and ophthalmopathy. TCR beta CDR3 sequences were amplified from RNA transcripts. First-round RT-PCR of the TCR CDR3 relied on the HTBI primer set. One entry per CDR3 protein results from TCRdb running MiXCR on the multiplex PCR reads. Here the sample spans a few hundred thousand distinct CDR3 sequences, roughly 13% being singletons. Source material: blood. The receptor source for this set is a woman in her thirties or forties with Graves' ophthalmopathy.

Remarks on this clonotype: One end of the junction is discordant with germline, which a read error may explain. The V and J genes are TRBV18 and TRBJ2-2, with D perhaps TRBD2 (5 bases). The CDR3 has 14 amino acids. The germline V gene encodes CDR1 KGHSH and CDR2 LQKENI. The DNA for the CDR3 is TGTGCCAGCTCAAATACCTCGAACACCGGGGAGCCGTTTTTT. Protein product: CASSNTSNTGEPFF. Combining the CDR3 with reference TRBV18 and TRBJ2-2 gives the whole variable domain NAGVMQNPRHLVRRRGQEARLRCSPMKGHSHVYWYRQLPEEGLKFMVYLQKENIIDESGMPKERFSAEFPKEGPSILRIQQVVRGDSAAYFCASSNTSNTGEPFFGEGSRLTVL.

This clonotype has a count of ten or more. In DNA form, the CDR3 reads TGCGCCAGCAGTGAGTGGTCGACGCGCGACACTGAAGCTTTCTTT. Protein product: CASSEWSTRDTEAFF. The rearrangement links TRBV10-2 to TRBJ1-1; D not certain. The CDR3 is 15 residues long. With 1 base removed from V and 3 bases from J, the gap between germline ends came to 12 bases. Germline V lookup: CDR1 WSHSY, CDR2 SAAADI.

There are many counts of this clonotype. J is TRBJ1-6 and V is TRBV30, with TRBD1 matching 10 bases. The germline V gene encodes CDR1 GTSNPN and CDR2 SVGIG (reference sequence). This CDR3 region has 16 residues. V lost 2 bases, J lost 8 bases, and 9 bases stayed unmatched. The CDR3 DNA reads TGTGCCTGGAGTTTGGGGACAGGGGTTACGGATTCACCCCTCCACTTT. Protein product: CAWSLGTGVTDSPLHF.

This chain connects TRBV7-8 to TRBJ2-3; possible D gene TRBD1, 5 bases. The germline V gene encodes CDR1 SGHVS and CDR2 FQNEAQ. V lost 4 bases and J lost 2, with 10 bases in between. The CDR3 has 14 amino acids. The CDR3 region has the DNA TGTGCCAGCAGCTGGGGCCTCAACACAGATACGCAGTATTTT. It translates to CASSWGLNTDTQYF.

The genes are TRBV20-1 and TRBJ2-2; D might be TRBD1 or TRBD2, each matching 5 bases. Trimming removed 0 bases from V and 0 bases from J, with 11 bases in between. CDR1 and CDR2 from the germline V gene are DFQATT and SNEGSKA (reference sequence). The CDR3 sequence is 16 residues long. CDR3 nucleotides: TGCAGTGCTAGAGATCTGCTGGGGGCGAACACCGGGGAGCTGTTTTTT. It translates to CSARDLLGANTGELFF.

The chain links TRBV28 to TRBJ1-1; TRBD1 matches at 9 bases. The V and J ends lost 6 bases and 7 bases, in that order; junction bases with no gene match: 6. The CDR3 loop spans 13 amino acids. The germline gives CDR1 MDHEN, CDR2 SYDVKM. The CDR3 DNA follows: TGTGCCAGCAGGACAGGGGGGGAAATTGAAGCTTTCTTT. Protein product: CASRTGGEIEAFF.

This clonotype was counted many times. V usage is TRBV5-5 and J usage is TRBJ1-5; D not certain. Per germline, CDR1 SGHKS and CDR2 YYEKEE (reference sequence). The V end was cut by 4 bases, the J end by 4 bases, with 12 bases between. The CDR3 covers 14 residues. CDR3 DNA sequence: TGTGCCAGCAGCGCCGGACCCTTAAATCAGCCCCAGCATTTT. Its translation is CASSAGPLNQPQHF.

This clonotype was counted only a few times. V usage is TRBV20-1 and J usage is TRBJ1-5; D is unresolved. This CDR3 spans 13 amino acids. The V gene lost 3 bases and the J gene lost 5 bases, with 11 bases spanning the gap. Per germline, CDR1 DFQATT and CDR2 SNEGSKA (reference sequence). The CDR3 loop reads CSASRRQYQPQHF. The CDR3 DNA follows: TGCAGTGCTAGTCGCAGGCAGTATCAGCCCCAGCATTTT.

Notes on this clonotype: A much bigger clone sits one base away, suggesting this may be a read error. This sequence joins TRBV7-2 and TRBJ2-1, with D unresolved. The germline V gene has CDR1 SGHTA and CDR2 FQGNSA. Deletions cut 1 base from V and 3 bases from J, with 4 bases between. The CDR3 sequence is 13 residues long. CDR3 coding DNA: TGTGCCAGCAGCTTAGACTACTACAATGAGCAGTTCTTC. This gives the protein CASSLDYYNEQFF.

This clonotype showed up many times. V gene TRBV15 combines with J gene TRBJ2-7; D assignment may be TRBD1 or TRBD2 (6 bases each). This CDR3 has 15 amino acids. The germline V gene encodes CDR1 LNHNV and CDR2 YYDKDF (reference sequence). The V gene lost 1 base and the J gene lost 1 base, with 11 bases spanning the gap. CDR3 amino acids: CATSRGGAESYEQYF. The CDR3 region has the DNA TGTGCCACCAGCAGAGGGGGGGCAGAGTCCTACGAGCAGTACTTC. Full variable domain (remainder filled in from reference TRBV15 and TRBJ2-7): DAMVIQNPRYQVTQFGKPVTLSCSQTLNHNVMYWYQQKSSQAPKLLFHYYDKDFNNEADTPDNFQSRRPNTSFCFLDIRSPGLGDTAMYLCATSRGGAESYEQYFGPGTRLTVT.

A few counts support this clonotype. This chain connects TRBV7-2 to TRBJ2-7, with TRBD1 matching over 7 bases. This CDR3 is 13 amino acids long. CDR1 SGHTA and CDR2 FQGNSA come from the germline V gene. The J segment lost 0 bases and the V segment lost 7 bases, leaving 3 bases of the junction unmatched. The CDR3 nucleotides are TGTGCCAGCACGGACAGGAGCTCCTACGAGCAGTACTTC. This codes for CASTDRSSYEQYF.

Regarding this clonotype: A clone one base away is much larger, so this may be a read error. In nucleotides, the CDR3 is TGCGCCAGCAGCTTGAGGGAGGGGCTGGATACGCAGTATTTT. Translation gives CASSLREGLDTQYF. This chain joins TRBV5-1 and TRBJ2-3; 7 positions agree with TRBD2. The junction had 5 bases not matched to a gene; V was cut back by 1 base and J by 6 bases. CDR1 SGHRS and CDR2 YFSETQ come from the germline V gene. The CDR3 loop spans 14 amino acids.

The CDR3 DNA sequence: TGTGCCAGCAGCCTTGGGCCGAGAGCTAGTCAAGCTTTCTTT. This gives the protein CASSLGPRASQAFF. This chain joins TRBV5-4 and TRBJ1-1; D unresolved. The germline CDR1 and CDR2 sequences are SGHNT and YYREEE (reference sequence). The CDR3 totals 14 residues. V lost 4 bases to trimming and J lost 9 bases, with 19 bases between them.

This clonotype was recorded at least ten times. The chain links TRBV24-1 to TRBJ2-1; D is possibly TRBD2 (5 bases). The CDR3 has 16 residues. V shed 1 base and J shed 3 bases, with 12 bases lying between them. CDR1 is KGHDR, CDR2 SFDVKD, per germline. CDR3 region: CATSDFAAGGYNEQFF. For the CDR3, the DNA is TGTGCCACCAGTGATTTCGCCGCGGGTGGCTACAATGAGCAGTTCTTC.

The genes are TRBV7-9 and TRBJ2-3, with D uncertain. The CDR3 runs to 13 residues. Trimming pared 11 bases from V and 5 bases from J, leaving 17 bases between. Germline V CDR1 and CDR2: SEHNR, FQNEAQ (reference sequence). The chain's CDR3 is CACALGDGDTQYF. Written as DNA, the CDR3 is TGTGCCTGTGCGTTGGGTGACGGAGATACGCAGTATTTT.

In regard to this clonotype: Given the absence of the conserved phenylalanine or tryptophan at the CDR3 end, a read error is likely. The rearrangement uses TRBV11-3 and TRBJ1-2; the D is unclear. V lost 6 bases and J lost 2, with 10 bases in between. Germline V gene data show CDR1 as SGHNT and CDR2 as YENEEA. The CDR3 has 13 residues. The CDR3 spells CASSPGPNYGYTL. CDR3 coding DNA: TGTGCCAGCAGTCCGGGCCCCAACTATGGCTACACCTTG.

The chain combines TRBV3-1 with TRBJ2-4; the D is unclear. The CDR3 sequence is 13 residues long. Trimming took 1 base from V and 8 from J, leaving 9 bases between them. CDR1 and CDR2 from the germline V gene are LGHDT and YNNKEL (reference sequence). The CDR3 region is CASSQVLGYIQYF. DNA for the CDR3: TGTGCCAGCAGCCAAGTGTTGGGATACATTCAGTACTTC.

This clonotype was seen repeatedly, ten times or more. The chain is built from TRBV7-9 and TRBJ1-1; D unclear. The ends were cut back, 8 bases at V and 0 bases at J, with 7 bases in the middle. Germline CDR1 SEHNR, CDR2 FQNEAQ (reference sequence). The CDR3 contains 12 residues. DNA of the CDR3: TGTGCCAGCGCGGGGTTGAACACTGAAGCTTTCTTT. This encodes CASAGLNTEAFF.

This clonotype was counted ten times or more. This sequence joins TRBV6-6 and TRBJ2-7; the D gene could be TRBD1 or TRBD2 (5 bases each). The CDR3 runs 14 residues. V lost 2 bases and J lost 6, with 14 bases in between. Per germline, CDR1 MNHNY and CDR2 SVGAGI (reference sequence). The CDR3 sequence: CASSYDRTGSEQYF. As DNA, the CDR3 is TGTGCCAGCAGTTACGACAGAACGGGGTCCGAGCAGTACTTC.

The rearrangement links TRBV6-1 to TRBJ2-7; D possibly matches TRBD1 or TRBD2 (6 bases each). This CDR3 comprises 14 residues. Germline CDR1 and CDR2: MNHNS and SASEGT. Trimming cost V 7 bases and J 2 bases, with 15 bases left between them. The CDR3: CASTAMGGPYEQYF. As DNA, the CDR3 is TGTGCCAGCACCGCTATGGGGGGCCCCTACGAGCAGTACTTC.

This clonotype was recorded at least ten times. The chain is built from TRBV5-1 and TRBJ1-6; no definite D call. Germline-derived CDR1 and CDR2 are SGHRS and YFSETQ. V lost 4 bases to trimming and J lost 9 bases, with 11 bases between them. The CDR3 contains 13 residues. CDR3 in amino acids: CASSQNRGSPLHF. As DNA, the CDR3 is TGCGCCAGCAGCCAAAACAGAGGTTCACCCCTCCACTTT.

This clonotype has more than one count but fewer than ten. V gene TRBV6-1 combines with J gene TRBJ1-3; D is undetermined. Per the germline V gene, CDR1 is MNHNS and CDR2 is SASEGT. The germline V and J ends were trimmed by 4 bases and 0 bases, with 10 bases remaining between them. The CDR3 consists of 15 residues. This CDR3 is CASSVGRHSGNTIYF. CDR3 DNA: TGTGCCAGCAGTGTAGGACGGCACTCTGGAAACACCATATATTTT.

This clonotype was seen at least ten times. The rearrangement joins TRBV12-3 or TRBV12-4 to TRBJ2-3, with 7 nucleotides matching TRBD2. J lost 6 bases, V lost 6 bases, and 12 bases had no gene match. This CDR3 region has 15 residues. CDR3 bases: TGTGCCAGCAGCCCCTCGGGACTACCTACTGATACGCAGTATTTT. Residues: CASSPSGLPTDTQYF.

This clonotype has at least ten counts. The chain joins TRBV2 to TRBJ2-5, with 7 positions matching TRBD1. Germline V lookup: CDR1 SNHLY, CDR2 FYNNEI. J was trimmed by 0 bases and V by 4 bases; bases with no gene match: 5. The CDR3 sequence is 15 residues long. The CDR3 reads CASSALDRHQETQYF. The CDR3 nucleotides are TGTGCCAGCAGTGCATTGGACAGGCACCAAGAGACCCAGTACTTC.

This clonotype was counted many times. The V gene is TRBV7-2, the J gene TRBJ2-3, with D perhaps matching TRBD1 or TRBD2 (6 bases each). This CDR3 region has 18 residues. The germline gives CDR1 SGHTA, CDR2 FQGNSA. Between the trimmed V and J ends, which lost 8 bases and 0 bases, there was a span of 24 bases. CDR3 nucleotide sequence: TGTGCCAGCGTATTTCGGGGAGTGGCGGGACATAGCACAGATACGCAGTATTTT. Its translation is CASVFRGVAGHSTDTQYF.

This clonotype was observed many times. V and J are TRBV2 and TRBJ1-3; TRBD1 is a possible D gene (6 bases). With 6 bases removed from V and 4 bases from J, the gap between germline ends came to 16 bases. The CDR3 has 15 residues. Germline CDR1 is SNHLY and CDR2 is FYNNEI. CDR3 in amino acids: CASSGRGMGGNTIYF. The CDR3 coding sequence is TGTGCCAGCAGCGGCAGGGGAATGGGAGGAAACACCATATATTTT.

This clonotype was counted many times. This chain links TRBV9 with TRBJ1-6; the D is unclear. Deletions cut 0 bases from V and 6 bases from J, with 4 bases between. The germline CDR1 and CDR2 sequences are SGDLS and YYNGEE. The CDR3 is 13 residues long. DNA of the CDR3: TGTGCCAGCAGCGTAGACGGTAATTCACCCCTCCACTTT. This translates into CASSVDGNSPLHF.

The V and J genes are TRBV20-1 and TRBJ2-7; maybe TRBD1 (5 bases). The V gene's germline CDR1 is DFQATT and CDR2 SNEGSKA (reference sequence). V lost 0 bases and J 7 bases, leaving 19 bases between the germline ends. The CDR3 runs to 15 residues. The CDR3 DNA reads TGCAGTGCTAGAGATCCTTCAGGGAAGACGCAAGAGCAGTACTTC. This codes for CSARDPSGKTQEQYF.

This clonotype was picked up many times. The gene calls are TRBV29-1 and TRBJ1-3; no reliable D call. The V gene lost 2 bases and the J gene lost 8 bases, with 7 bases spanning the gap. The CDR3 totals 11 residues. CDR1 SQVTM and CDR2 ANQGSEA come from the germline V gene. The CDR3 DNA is TGCAGCGTTGAATCCCGCGACACCATATATTTT. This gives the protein CSVESRDTIYF. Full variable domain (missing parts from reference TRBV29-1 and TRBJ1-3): SAVISQKPSRDICQRGTSLTIQCQVDSQVTMMFWYRQQPGQSLTLIATANQGSEATYESGFVIDKFPISRPNLTFSTLTVSNMSPEDSSIYLCSVESRDTIYFGEGSWLTVV.

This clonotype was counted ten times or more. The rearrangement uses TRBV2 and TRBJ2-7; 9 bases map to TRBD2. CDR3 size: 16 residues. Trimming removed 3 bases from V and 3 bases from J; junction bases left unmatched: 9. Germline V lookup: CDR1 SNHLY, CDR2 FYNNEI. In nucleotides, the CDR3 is TGTGCCAGCAGTGACGCGGCTAGCGGGATATACTACGAGCAGTACTTC. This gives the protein CASSDAASGIYYEQYF.